A single sample gave rise to the 10 T cell receptor beta chains below, sequenced in a study of CD8 T cells in Susac syndrome. It was with random hexamers that 0.5 to 1 ug RNA was reverse transcribed. Via MiXCR, TCRdb re-called the immunoSEQ multiplex PCR reads, giving one row per CDR3 protein. Counted here are approximately 220,000 distinct CDR3 sequences, just under 95% occurring once; the ten biggest clones make up 0.082%. Sample: CD4+ T cells from PBMCs. The receptors derive from a human donor with multiple sclerosis.

This clonotype came up a few times. The rearrangement links TRBV30 to TRBJ1-2, with D maybe TRBD1 (5 bases). V dropped 1 base and J dropped 2 bases, with 11 bases sitting between them. CDR1 is GTSNPN, CDR2 SVGIG, per germline (reference sequence). This CDR3 spans 14 amino acids. CDR3 coding DNA: TGTGCCTGGAGTGCGATGACAGTCAACTATGGCTACACCTTC. Translation: CAWSAMTVNYGYTF.

This chain uses TRBV3-1 with TRBJ2-6; 7 nucleotides align to TRBD1. Looked up from germline, CDR1 is LGHDT and CDR2 is YNNKEL (reference sequence). Germline trimming cut 6 bases from V and 4 bases from J; bases unmatched to any gene: 6. The CDR3 extends over 15 amino acids. CDR3 in DNA: TGTGCCAGCAGTCGACAGGGCCTCGGGGCCAACGTCCTGACTTTC. It yields the protein CASSRQGLGANVLTF.

The V and J genes are TRBV7-9 and TRBJ2-1; 8 nucleotides align to TRBD1. Looked up from germline, CDR1 is SEHNR and CDR2 is FQNEAQ (reference sequence). The CDR3 is made up of 15 amino acids. J lost 2 bases, V lost 5 bases, and 5 bases had no gene match. Written as DNA, the CDR3 is TGTGCCAGCAGCCCACAGGGGGTAACCTACAATGAGCAGTTCTTC. Amino acids: CASSPQGVTYNEQFF.

The V call is TRBV12-3 or TRBV12-4, the J call TRBJ2-7; maybe TRBD1 (5 bases). V lost 3 bases to trimming and J lost 0 bases, with 6 bases between them. The CDR3 runs to 13 residues. DNA of the CDR3: TGTGCCAGCAGTTTTGGACACTCCTACGAGCAGTACGTC. This sequence encodes CASSFGHSYEQYV.

The chain carries TRBV12-3 or TRBV12-4 and TRBJ1-5, with D hard to call. The germline V and J ends were trimmed by 6 bases and 5 bases, with 11 bases remaining between them. The CDR3 loop spans 13 amino acids. The CDR3 bases are TGTGCCAGCAGCCCACGGAAGGATCAGCCCCAGCATTTT. This codes for CASSPRKDQPQHF.

This sequence joins TRBV9 and TRBJ1-6, with unresolved D. CDR3 length: 13 residues. The V gene lost 0 bases and the J gene lost 8 bases, with 6 bases spanning the gap. Germline V CDR1 and CDR2: SGDLS, YYNGEE. This CDR3 reads CASSVDYHSPLHF. The CDR3 nucleotides are TGTGCCAGCAGCGTAGATTACCATTCACCCCTCCACTTT.

In the case of this clonotype: Germline and junction disagree at one end, which may indicate a read error. The chain joins TRBV5-1 to TRBJ1-5; no clear D gene. Germline values: CDR1 SGHRS, CDR2 YFSETQ. The CDR3 length is 13 residues. The DNA of the CDR3 is TGTGCCAGCAGTTTAGACGGTAATCAGCCCCAGCATTTT. It is translated as CASSLDGNQPQHF.

The chain is built from TRBV29-1 and TRBJ2-3, with 10 bases fitting TRBD2. The CDR3 spans 12 residues. V shed 7 bases and J 5 bases; nucleotides not matched to a gene: 3. Germline V lookup: CDR1 SQVTM, CDR2 ANQGSEA. In DNA, the CDR3 is TGCAGCGCTATAGCGGGGGGAGATACGCAGTATTTT. Translating it yields CSAIAGGDTQYF.

This clonotype was seen just once. The rearrangement joins TRBV11-1 to TRBJ2-7, with D maybe TRBD1 (5 bases). CDR1 is SGHAT and CDR2 is FQDESV in the germline V gene (reference sequence). V was clipped by 5 bases and J by 4 bases, with 12 bases between them. The CDR3 spans 13 residues. The CDR3 is CASSSDSLYEQYV. In DNA form, the CDR3 reads TGTGCCAGCAGCAGCGACAGCCTATACGAGCAGTACGTC.

J is TRBJ1-1 and V is TRBV12-3 or TRBV12-4; D call uncertain. V was cut by 1 base and J by 4 bases, with 10 bases left in between. This CDR3 is built from 14 residues. The CDR3 DNA reads TGTGCCAGCAGTTTAGACAGCCTACCCACTGAAGCTTTCTTT. It is translated as CASSLDSLPTEAFF.